Each of the 2 T cell receptor beta chains below was sequenced from the same sample in a study of T-cell memory formation after mild COVID-19. TCRdb re-analysed the 5' RACE reads in MiXCR, keeping a single row per CDR3 protein. The sample gives 58,000 or so distinct CDR3 sequences, 25% to 35% of which show up once; approximately 39% is in the top ten. Sequencing was performed on PBMCs or a T cell subset sorted from them (not recorded which). The receptors shown here come from a man between 18 and 35 years old who had mild COVID-19 (a few samples of this study predate the infection). Cell type and time point are not known.

The gene calls are TRBV6-6 and TRBJ2-5; 14 bases agree with TRBD2. CDR3 length: 17 amino acids. Trimming at V came to 5 bases and at J to 5 bases, leaving 10 bases not matched to a gene. Germline-derived CDR1 and CDR2 are MNHNY and SVGAGI (reference sequence). This CDR3 reads CASSRLTSGGARETQYF. In nucleotides, the CDR3 is TGTGCCAGCAGTCGACTGACTAGCGGGGGGGCACGGGAGACCCAGTACTTC.

The V call is TRBV2, the J call TRBJ2-5; no firm D call. Germline V CDR1 and CDR2: SNHLY, FYNNEI. The CDR3 runs 15 residues. Trimming took off 6 bases at V and 5 bases at J, with 19 bases between the two ends. The CDR3 nucleotides are TGTGCCAGCAGGCCTATCAGGCTCTTGCGGGAGACCCAGTACTTC. Its protein is CASRPIRLLRETQYF.